This T cell receptor (beta chain) was captured by sequencing in a study of shared clonotypes between healthy human individuals. Whole-study context: Researchers drew samples from two women and a few men aged 18 to 49. General study points: All-four-donor shared clonotypes had higher generation probabilities than non-shared clonotypes did. What rarefaction showed was incomplete sorted-subset sequencing despite large depth.

Naive CD8 cells, CD45RO-negative and positively selected for CCR7, excluded terminally differentiated effector memory CD45RA+ cells. Every subset had its genomic DNA shared out evenly among several immunoSEQ plates. TCRdb keeps only in-frame clones here, not all; method: immunoSEQ multiplex PCR. This table has some 2,000,000 clones, less than 95% appearing once. From germline, CDR1 is SEHNR and CDR2 FQNEAQ (reference sequence). The ends were cut back, 4 bases at V and 2 bases at J, with 21 bases in the middle. The length of the CDR3 is 18 residues. Turning to this clone: Its antigen is unidentified.

Source material: naive CD8+ T cells sorted from blood. The sequence was collected from a man in his late teens or twenties in good health. V is TRBV7-9 and J is TRBJ1-5; D unresolved. For the CDR3, the DNA is TGTGCCAGCAGCTCGGCATTTGGTTTCAGCTCGGGCAATCAGCCCCAGCATTTT. It translates to CASSSAFGFSSGNQPQHF. Variable domain in full (rest from reference TRBV7-9 and TRBJ1-5): DTGVSQNPRHKITKRGQNVTFRCDPISEHNRLYWYRQTLGQGPEFLTYFQNEAQLEKSRLLSDRFSAERPKGSFSTLEIQRTEQGDSAMYLCASSSAFGFSSGNQPQHFGDGTRLSIL.